This T cell receptor beta chain stems from a study of CD8+ T cells in alopecia areata. At the level of the study: For the treated group, dosing was oral tofacitinib at 5 to 10 mg twice daily. For treated patients, severity scores reflected the percentage of scalp area affected.

In its sample, this clone was seen a few times. The CDR3 covers 13 residues. The germline V gene encodes CDR1 LNHDA and CDR2 SQIVND (reference sequence). Sequencing templates came from extracted RNA that was reverse transcribed into cDNA. Profiling relied on immunoSEQ multiplex PCR, and the TCRdb table lists in-frame clones only, not all of them. In the table there are 150,000 to 200,000 clones, approximately 67% of which are singletons. Specified treatment: oral pan-JAK inhibitor, 5-10 mg twice daily. Patients with alopecia areata provided lesional scalp punch biopsies as well as peripheral blood. This receptor was obtained from a human donor with alopecia areata. The sequencing used CD4+ T cells sorted from blood, collected at approximately week 49, from a patient treated with tofacitinib. The rearrangement joins TRBV19 to TRBJ2-5; D might be TRBD2 (6 bases). The DNA end is more similar to TRBJ2-7, so the J call may be wrong. CDR3 DNA: TGTGCCAGTGCCCACGGGAGCTCCTACGAGCAGTACTTC. Protein product: CASAHGSSYEQYF.